This T cell receptor beta chain comes out of a study of blood T cell repertoires in COVID-19 (dated by TCRdb to 2018 to 2021). About the study as a whole: Collaborator samples came from the United States, Italy and Spain and covered acute and convalescent phases of COVID-19. The prospective study material was composed of cDNA or gDNA derived from T cells, B-cell-depleted T cells, or PBMCs. Sample metadata almost always included a de-identified subject ID, COVID-19 status, age in years and sex. Samples were obtained from the ongoing ImmuneRACE study (first 160 participants) and from 1,254 subjects provided by 6 global collaborators. Subjects who had been exposed to COVID-19, were actively infected with it, or had recovered from it provided the deeply sampled blood TCRbeta repertoires that made up the dataset. The repertoires were made available in a free public database intended to serve as a resource for research on the immune response to SARS-CoV-2. Where available, HLA class I and class II types were taken from metadata supplied by the sample provider and were not determined by assay-based typing. What the work shows at the level of the full study, not this receptor alone: The quantity of clinical and demographic metadata differed by source and by participant and was supplied without curation.

The germline V gene gives CDR1 as MDHEN and CDR2 as SYDVKM. The CDR3 covers 11 residues, taking in both the cysteine and the phenylalanine. Just CDR3 DNA is preserved here, 33 bases in frame from base 1. V is clipped by 6 bases and J by 6 bases, and the sequence between their germline boundaries is 8 bases long. A second Seattle source provided samples from volunteer blood donors who had recovered from COVID-19. Whole blood was collected in K2EDTA tubes by collaborating institutions according to the institutions' own protocols. For TCRbeta analysis, collaborators shipped samples in one of three forms: frozen whole blood, isolated PBMCs, or DNA extracted from either of those sample types. In regard to this clone: No antigen is known for it. No much larger clonotype is one base removed from it; base qualities were not supplied.

TCRbeta CDR3 regions were amplified from genomic DNA by means of the immunoSEQ Assay, a bias-controlled multiplex PCR. The source study handled its data this way. The number of nucleated cells in each sample was estimated by amplification of reference gene primers within the assay. To quantify the absolute abundance of each unique TCRbeta CDR3 rearrangement, sequence reads were collapsed and filtered. For each sample, productive Simpson clonality was calculated as the square root of Simpson's diversity index over productive rearrangements. The table was pulled from immuneACCESS by TCRdb, which kept in-frame rearrangements only. Such tables lose some clones; where checked, under half of the loss comes from unresolved V genes, and the rest has no known cause. That table furnishes V, J and clone size, whereas the DNA furnished D and trimming. In all, the sample holds around 280,000 clones, and around 85% of those were seen once. The ten largest clones take up 2.1% of the sample.

In this chain, TRBV28 is recombined with TRBJ1-1; the D gene assignment is ambiguous. Sequenced sample: peripheral blood. The origin of this receptor is a woman under 40 who had recovered from COVID-19. The CDR3 sequence is CASRRVAEAFF. The base sequence is TGTGCCAGCAGGAGGGTTGCTGAAGCTTTCTTT.